These T cell receptor beta chains were read from a single sample in a study of cytomegalovirus exposure and HLA in healthy donors. Assay: immunoSEQ multiplex PCR; the TCRdb copy retains only in-frame clones and omits some. The sample gives roughly 160,000 clones, roughly 81% of which show up once; approximately 2.5% is in the top ten. Material: PBMCs. All receptors come from a man younger than 40 in good health and CMV-seropositive. Each CDR3 is given with its conserved first and last residue. The D gene is left open where the match is weak. Rows may omit the clone size; those that give it use once, few, many or a size class.

CDR3	DNA	V	J	D	size
CASSVAVKGYNSPLHF	TGTGCCAGTAGTGTCGCAGTGAAGGGGTATAATTCACCCCTCCACTTT	TRBV19	TRBJ1-6	-	-
CASRGTSGTDEQFF	TGCGCCAGCAGGGGGACTAGCGGGACCGATGAGCAGTTCTTC	TRBV5-1	TRBJ2-1	TRBD2	-
CASSSFPNEKLFF	TGTGCCAGCAGCTCGTTCCCTAATGAAAAACTGTTTTTT	TRBV7-2	TRBJ1-4	-	-
CASSLIGNTEAFF	TGTGCCAGCAGCCTAATTGGGAACACTGAAGCTTTCTTT	TRBV6-5	TRBJ1-1	-	few
CASSSDRVGNTQYF	TGTGCCAGCTCGTCGGACAGGGTGGGTAATACGCAGTATTTT	TRBV18	TRBJ2-3	TRBD1	-
CASSPGTSGIYEQYF	TGTGCCAGCAGCCCAGGGACTAGCGGGATCTACGAGCAGTACTTC	TRBV7-2	TRBJ2-7	TRBD2	-
CASSQDRSSGRDTQYF	TGTGCCAGCAGCCAAGATCGGTCTAGCGGTAGAGATACGCAGTATTTT	TRBV4-2	TRBJ2-3	TRBD2	-
CAWSPGTPQETQYF	TGTGCCTGGAGCCCCGGGACACCACAAGAGACCCAGTACTTC	TRBV30	TRBJ2-5	-	-
CASSLTDSGANVLTF	TGTGCCAGCAGCTTGACAGATTCTGGGGCCAACGTCCTGACTTTC	TRBV5-4	TRBJ2-6	-	-
CASSLDRADTQYF	TGTGCCAGCAGCTTAGATCGGGCAGATACGCAGTATTTT	TRBV7-2	TRBJ2-3	-	-
CASSPTSGRETQYF	TGTGCCAGCTCCCCCACTAGCGGGAGGGAGACCCAGTACTTC	TRBV2	TRBJ2-5	TRBD2	-
CATSWAAGHYEQYF	TGTGCCACCTCTTGGGCAGCGGGACACTACGAGCAGTACTTC	TRBV27	TRBJ2-7	-	-
CASSLQGSHGELFF	TGTGCCAGCAGTTTACAGGGTAGCCACGGGGAGCTGTTTTTT	TRBV28	TRBJ2-2	-	-
CASKWADTGELFF	TGTGCCAGCAAGTGGGCAGACACCGGGGAGCTGTTTTTT	TRBV2	TRBJ2-2	-	-
CASSFSTRTEAFF	TGTGCCAGCAGCTTCTCTACTCGGACTGAAGCTTTCTTT	TRBV4-2	TRBJ1-1	-	-
CSGRGPSYEQYF	TGCAGCGGGAGGGGTCCTTCCTACGAGCAGTACTTC	TRBV29-1	TRBJ2-7	-	-
CASRPDSYTEAFF	TGCGCCAGCAGGCCAGACAGCTACACTGAAGCTTTCTTT	TRBV5-1	TRBJ1-1	-	few
CASSPHGDTGELFF	TGTGCCAGCAGCCCCCACGGGGACACCGGGGAGCTGTTTTTT	TRBV6-6	TRBJ2-2	-	-
CASSSLRNEQFF	TGTGCCAGCAGCTCCTTGCGGAATGAGCAGTTCTTC	TRBV7-2	TRBJ2-1	-	-
CASSPGQGNEKLFF	TGTGCCAGCAGTCCCGGACAGGGTAATGAAAAACTGTTTTTT	TRBV16	TRBJ1-4	TRBD1	few
CASSLAGMVAGWTDTQYF	TGTGCCAGCAGCTTAGCCGGTATGGTAGCGGGATGGACAGATACGCAGTATTTT	TRBV7-2	TRBJ2-3	TRBD2	-
CASSFEGIPCEQYF	TGTGCCAGCAGCTTTGAGGGGATACCCTGCGAGCAGTACTTC	TRBV12-1	TRBJ2-7	-	-
CASSMGLAAYEQYF	TGTGCCAGTAGTATGGGACTAGCGGCCTACGAGCAGTACTTC	TRBV19	TRBJ2-7	TRBD2	-
CASSELRDNEQFF	TGCGCCAGCAGTGAATTGAGAGACAATGAGCAGTTCTTC	TRBV10-1	TRBJ2-1	-	-
CASGQATDTQYF	TGTGCCAGCGGACAGGCCACAGATACGCAGTATTTT	TRBV2	TRBJ2-3	TRBD1	-
CASSPQGWVGELFF	TGTGCCAGCAGCCCTCAGGGTTGGGTTGGTGAACTGTTTTTT	TRBV7-3	TRBJ1-4	-	-
CASSETGALHQPQHF	TGTGCCAGCAGCGAGACAGGTGCCCTTCATCAGCCCCAGCATTTT	TRBV9	TRBJ1-5	-	-
CASSSRLAGPAETQYF	TGTGCCAGTAGTTCCCGACTAGCGGGCCCGGCGGAGACCCAGTACTTC	TRBV19	TRBJ2-5	TRBD2	-
CASSQDTWDRAYEQYF	TGCGCCAGCAGCCAAGATACGTGGGACAGGGCTTACGAGCAGTACTTC	TRBV4-3	TRBJ2-7	TRBD1	-
CASRLGTGTDTQYF	TGCGCCAGCCGCCTGGGGACAGGGACAGATACGCAGTATTTT	TRBV5-1	TRBJ2-3	TRBD1	-
CASSQVGTRLTGELFF	TGCGCCAGCTCCCAGGTCGGGACTAGATTAACCGGGGAGCTGTTTTTT	TRBV5-1	TRBJ2-2	TRBD2	-
CATSRPNTGLAGTEQYF	TGTGCCACCAGCAGACCTAACACGGGACTAGCGGGGACAGAGCAGTACTTC	TRBV15	TRBJ2-7	TRBD2	-
CASSINSGSVTGELFF	TGTGCCAGCAGCATAAATAGCGGGAGTGTGACCGGGGAGCTGTTTTTT	TRBV7-3	TRBJ2-2	TRBD2	once
CASSVNSPNYGYTF	TGCGCCAGCAGCGTAAATAGTCCGAACTATGGCTACACCTTC	TRBV5-1	TRBJ1-2	-	-
CASSLRGRGDTQYF	TGTGCCAGCAGCTTACGCGGGAGAGGGGATACGCAGTATTTT	TRBV7-3	TRBJ2-3	TRBD2	-
CASSQDLRRLAKNIQYF	TGCGCCAGCAGCCAAGATCTCCGCAGACTAGCCAAAAACATTCAGTACTTC	TRBV4-1	TRBJ2-4	-	once
CASSPTDREGQPQHF	TGTGCCAGCTCACCCACGGACAGGGAAGGACAGCCCCAGCATTTT	TRBV18	TRBJ1-5	TRBD1	-
CASSLYRGPEAFF	TGTGCCAGCAGTTTATATAGGGGCCCTGAAGCTTTCTTT	TRBV27	TRBJ1-1	-	-
CAISESQGPPGYTF	TGTGCCATCAGTGAGTCGCAGGGGCCCCCTGGCTACACCTTC	TRBV10-3	TRBJ1-2	-	-
CASSLWSGNTEAFF	TGTGCCAGCAGCTTATGGTCAGGGAACACTGAAGCTTTCTTT	TRBV11-2	TRBJ1-1	-	-
CASSLGTLAGSQETQYF	TGCGCCAGCAGCTTGGGAACACTAGCGGGAAGCCAAGAGACCCAGTACTTC	TRBV5-1	TRBJ2-5	TRBD2	once
CASTLEGGTPEAFF	TGTGCCAGCACGCTGGAAGGTGGGACTCCTGAAGCTTTCTTT	TRBV2	TRBJ1-1	-	-
CASSPWGTAGRTDTQYF	TGTGCCAGCTCACCATGGGGGACGGCGGGACGCACAGATACGCAGTATTTT	TRBV18	TRBJ2-3	-	-
CASSSRQYGYTF	TGTGCCAGTAGTTCACGACAGTACGGCTACACCTTC	TRBV19	TRBJ1-2	-	-